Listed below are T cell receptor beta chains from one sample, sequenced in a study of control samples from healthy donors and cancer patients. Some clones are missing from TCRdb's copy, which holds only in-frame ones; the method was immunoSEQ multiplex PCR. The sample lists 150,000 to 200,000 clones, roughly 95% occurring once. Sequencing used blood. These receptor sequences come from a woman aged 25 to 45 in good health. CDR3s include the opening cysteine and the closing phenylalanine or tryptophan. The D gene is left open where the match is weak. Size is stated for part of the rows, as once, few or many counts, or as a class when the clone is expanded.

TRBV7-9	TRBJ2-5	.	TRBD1	TGTGCCAGCAGCCCAGACATGGGACAGGGGGCGTTTCACCCGTACTTC	CASSPDMGQGAFHPYF
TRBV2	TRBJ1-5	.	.	TGTGCCAGCAGGGAGGTTGGGGGCGGTCAGCCCCAGCATTTT	CASREVGGGQPQHF
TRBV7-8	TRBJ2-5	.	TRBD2	TGTGCCAGCAGCTTAGGGGGGGGATTCCAGTACTTC	CASSLGGGFQYF
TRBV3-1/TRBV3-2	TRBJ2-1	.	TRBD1	TGTGCCAGCAGCAACTCCGGACAGGACCCCTTTCGGGGGCAGTTCTTC	CASSNSGQDPFRGQFF
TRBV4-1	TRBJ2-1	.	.	TGCGCCAGCAGCCTCTGGAGCGGAAACAATGAGCAGTTCTTC	CASSLWSGNNEQFF
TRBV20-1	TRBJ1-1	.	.	TGCAGTGCTAAAGACAACACTGAAGCTTTCTTT	CSAKDNTEAFF
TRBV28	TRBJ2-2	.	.	TGTGCCAGCAGTGGGAGCAGCGGAACGAACACCGGGGAGCTGTTTTTT	CASSGSSGTNTGELFF
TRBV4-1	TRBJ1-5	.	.	TGCGCCAGCAGCCAAGAGGATGTGGGCGCTCAGCCCCAGCATTTT	CASSQEDVGAQPQHF
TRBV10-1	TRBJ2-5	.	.	TGCGCCAGCTCGGGACAAGAGACCCAGTACTTC	CASSGQETQYF
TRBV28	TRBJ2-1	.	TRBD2	TGTGCCAGCACCGGGACTAGCGGGGCCCCCTACAATGAGCAGTTCTTC	CASTGTSGAPYNEQFF
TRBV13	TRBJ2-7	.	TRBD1	TGTGCCAGCAGCGGAACCGGGACAGGGGACCGCTCCTACGAGCAGTACTTC	CASSGTGTGDRSYEQYF
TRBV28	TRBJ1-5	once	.	TGTGCCAGCAGTTCGCCGGGCTTTAATCAGCCCCAGCATTTT	CASSSPGFNQPQHF
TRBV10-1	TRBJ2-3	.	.	TGCGCCAGCAGTGAGTCACTCCCCGGCGGCACAGATACGCAGTATTTT	CASSESLPGGTDTQYF
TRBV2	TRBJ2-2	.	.	TGTGCCAGCAGAGGCGGGGGCGCGGACACCGGGGAGCTGTTTTTT	CASRGGGADTGELFF
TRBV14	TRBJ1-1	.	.	TGTGCCAGCAGTCCCTTCGATCTCAACACTGAAGCTTTCTTT	CASSPFDLNTEAFF
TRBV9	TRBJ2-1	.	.	TGTGCCAGCAGCCCCATGGATACCTACAATGAGCAGTTCTTC	CASSPMDTYNEQFF
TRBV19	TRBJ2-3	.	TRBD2	TGTGCCAGTAGTATCAGCGGGGCCACAGATACGCAGTATTTT	CASSISGATDTQYF
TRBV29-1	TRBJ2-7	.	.	TGCAGCGCCCGGACGGCCTTCTACGAGCAGTACTTC	CSARTAFYEQYF
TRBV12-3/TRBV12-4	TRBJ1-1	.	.	TGTGCCAGCAGTTTTGGGGGGGCTTTCTTT	CASSFGGAFF
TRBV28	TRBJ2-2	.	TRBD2	TGTGCCAGCAAACTACTAGCGGGAGGTGAAACCGGGGAGCTGTTTTTT	CASKLLAGGETGELFF
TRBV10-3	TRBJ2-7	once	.	TGTGCCATCAGTGAGTGGGGCTCCACGGGAGACGAGCAGTACTTC	CAISEWGSTGDEQYF
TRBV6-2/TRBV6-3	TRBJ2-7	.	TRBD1	TGTGCCAGCAGTTTCGTCCCCAGGGGGCTCCTCACCTACGAGCAGTACTTC	CASSFVPRGLLTYEQYF
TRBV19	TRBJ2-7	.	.	TGTGCCAGTAGTATAGAGGCCAGCTACGAGCAGTACTTC	CASSIEASYEQYF
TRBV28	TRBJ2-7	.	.	TGTGCCAGCAGTTTTGAATACGAGCAGTACTTC	CASSFEYEQYF
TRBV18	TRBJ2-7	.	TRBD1	TGTGCCAGCTCACCACCGAGGAGACAGGGGGGAGACGAGCAGTACTTC	CASSPPRRQGGDEQYF
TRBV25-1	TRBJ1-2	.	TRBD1	TGTGCCAGCAGTGACGACAGGGGGCTAAATGGCTACACCTTC	CASSDDRGLNGYTF
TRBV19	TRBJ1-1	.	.	TGTGCCAGTAGTCGGTCCTGGTTCGACACTGAAGCTTTCTTT	CASSRSWFDTEAFF
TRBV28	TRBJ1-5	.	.	TGTGCCAGCAGTTTAGACGGAAATCAGCCCCAGCATTTT	CASSLDGNQPQHF
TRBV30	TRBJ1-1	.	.	TGTGCCTGGGCGGGGGTGAACACTGAAGCTTTCTTT	CAWAGVNTEAFF
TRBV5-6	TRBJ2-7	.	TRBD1	TGTGCCAGCAGCTCTTGGACAGGCGGCGCCTACGAGCAGTACTTC	CASSSWTGGAYEQYF
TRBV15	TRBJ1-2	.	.	TGTGCCACCAGCAGAGATTGGTTACGGGGGGGCTACACCTTC	CATSRDWLRGGYTF
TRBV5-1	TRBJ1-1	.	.	TGCGCCAGCAGCTTGCTGTGGGGGAGGAACACTGAAGCTTTCTTT	CASSLLWGRNTEAFF
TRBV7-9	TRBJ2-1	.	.	TGTGCCAGCAGCCCCAGGGGGAGGCCTTACAATGAGCAGTTCTTC	CASSPRGRPYNEQFF
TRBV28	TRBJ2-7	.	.	TGTGCCAGCGCGGGTAAGGACTACGAGCAGTACTTC	CASAGKDYEQYF
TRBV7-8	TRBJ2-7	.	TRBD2	TGTGCCAGCAGCCCATTACTAGCGGGAGACTCCTACGAGCAGTACTTC	CASSPLLAGDSYEQYF
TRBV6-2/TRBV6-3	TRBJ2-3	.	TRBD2	TGTGCCAGCAGTTTATTAGCGGGAGGCACAGATACGCAGTATTTT	CASSLLAGGTDTQYF
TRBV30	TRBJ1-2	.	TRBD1	TGTGCCTGGGCTTGGACAGGCTATGGCTACACCTTC	CAWAWTGYGYTF
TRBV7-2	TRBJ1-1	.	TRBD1	TGTGCCAGCAGCTTCGCCGTGAGGGGGCTTAGGGGTGCTTTCTTT	CASSFAVRGLRGAFF
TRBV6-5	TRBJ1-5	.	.	TGTGCCAGCAGCCCCCTCTCGTCGGGGTATCAGCCCCAGCATTTT	CASSPLSSGYQPQHF
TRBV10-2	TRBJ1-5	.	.	TGCGCCAGCAGTGAGTCGGGGTATACCCAGCCCCAGCATTTT	CASSESGYTQPQHF
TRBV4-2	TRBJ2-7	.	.	TGTGCCAGCAGCCACACCCCTCGGGGCCACGAGCAGTACTTC	CASSHTPRGHEQYF
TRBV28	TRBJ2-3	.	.	TGTGCCAGCAGTCCTCGGACGCCCGGCACAGATACGCAGTATTTT	CASSPRTPGTDTQYF